These T cell receptor beta chains were read from a single sample in a study of T cell repertoires in ileal Crohn's disease. Clones were sequenced by immunoSEQ multiplex PCR, and TCRdb holds only the in-frame ones, with some missing. The data hold 2,000 to 2,500 clones, with approximately 96% observed a single time. What was sequenced was ileal tissue. The receptors derive from an adult with Crohn's disease. CDR3s include the opening cysteine and the closing phenylalanine or tryptophan. Fields, in order: clone size, D gene, V gene, J gene, CDR3 DNA, CDR3 protein. The D gene is left open where the match is weak. The size entry is marked missing in some rows and otherwise reads once, few, many or a size class.

>-|-|TRBV19|TRBJ2-5
TGTGCCAGTAGGGCATTAAACACGGGGGAGACCCAGTACTTC
CASRALNTGETQYF
>few|-|TRBV28|TRBJ1-2
TGTGCCAGCAGCGGACATTACTATGGCTACACCTTC
CASSGHYYGYTF
>-|-|TRBV30|TRBJ2-7
TGTGCCTGGAGTACGGGGCTGGGACTTTACGAGCAGTACTTC
CAWSTGLGLYEQYF
>-|-|TRBV10-3|TRBJ1-1
TGTGCCATCAGTGAGGAAGTGGGGGGAACTGAAGCTTTCTTT
CAISEEVGGTEAFF
>-|-|TRBV6-5|TRBJ1-3
TGTGCCAGCAGTTACCAGGGGTCGGGAAACACCATATATTTT
CASSYQGSGNTIYF
>-|-|TRBV2|TRBJ2-1
TGTGCCAGCAGTGAAGTCCCGGCTAGCTTGGGCTCCTACAATGAGCAGTTCTTC
CASSEVPASLGSYNEQFF
>-|-|TRBV11-1|TRBJ2-5
TGTGCCAGCAACGTTCGGGACCAAGAGACCCAGTACTTC
CASNVRDQETQYF
>-|TRBD2|TRBV6-5|TRBJ2-1
TGTGCCAGCAGACTAGCGAATAATGAGCAGTTCTTC
CASRLANNEQFF
>-|-|TRBV29-1|TRBJ2-1
TGCAGCGTCGATCGGCGGAATGAGCAGTTCTTC
CSVDRRNEQFF
>-|-|TRBV25-1|TRBJ1-1
TGTGCCAGCAACGGGATCTTGGGCACTGAAGCTTTCTTT
CASNGILGTEAFF
>-|-|TRBV28|TRBJ2-6
TGTGCCAGCAGTGTTGTCGGGACACAAAGTCGGGCCAACGTCCTGACTTTC
CASSVVGTQSRANVLTF
>-|-|TRBV5-1|TRBJ1-3
TGCGCCAGCAGACAGGGTTCGGGAAACACCATATATTTT
CASRQGSGNTIYF
>-|TRBD1|TRBV19|TRBJ1-2
TGTGCCAGTAGTATAAGGTTGGCAGGGGGTTCGCGAAACTATGGCTACACCTTC
CASSIRLAGGSRNYGYTF
>-|TRBD1|TRBV6-1|TRBJ1-3
TGTGCCAGCTGCAGGGGGTTTGCTGGAAACACCATATATTTT
CASCRGFAGNTIYF
>-|TRBD1|TRBV4-1|TRBJ2-2
TGCGCCAGCAGCCAGGACAGGGTGGGTAACGGGGAGCTGTTTTTT
CASSQDRVGNGELFF
>-|TRBD1|TRBV28|TRBJ2-3
TGTGCCAGCAGTTTTCGTCAGGGGGCGGGGCCAGATACGCAGTATTTT
CASSFRQGAGPDTQYF
>-|TRBD2|TRBV19|TRBJ2-1
TGTGCAGCGGGACGGCAATCCGGTGAGCAGTTCTTC
CAAGRQSGEQFF
>-|-|TRBV5-1|TRBJ2-5
TGCGCCAGCAGCTTGTGGGCAGGGCACCAAGAGACCCAGTACTTC
CASSLWAGHQETQYF
>once|TRBD1|TRBV5-4|TRBJ1-4
TGTGCCAGCAGCCCTGAACCGGGACAGGTGAATGAAAAACTGTTTTTT
CASSPEPGQVNEKLFF
>-|-|TRBV16|TRBJ2-1
TGTGCCAGCAGCCAATTAGAACAGGGTCAGTTCTTC
CASSQLEQGQFF
>few|-|TRBV4-2|TRBJ1-3
TGTGCCAGCAGCCAAACAATCAACCCCCTTTGGGCAGGGGAAAAGGGAAACACCATATATTTT
CASSQTINPLWAGEKGNTIYF
>-|TRBD2|TRBV11-3|TRBJ2-3
TGTGCCAGCAGCCCCCCGCTTAGCGGGAGTATACCATTGGTTTGGTATTTT
CASSPPLSGSIPLVWYF
>-|TRBD1|TRBV7-2|TRBJ1-1
TGTGCCAGCAGGCTAAGCTTCGGGGGGACAGGGCGAGCGAACACTGAAGCTTTCTTT
CASRLSFGGTGRANTEAFF
>-|-|TRBV29-1|TRBJ2-2
TGCAGCGTTAAAGGCCCCGGACAGCACACCGGGGAGCTGTTTTTT
CSVKGPGQHTGELFF
>-|TRBD1|TRBV27|TRBJ2-7
TGTGCCAGCAGTTTATCCCCCCGGGACAGCTACGAGCAGTACTTC
CASSLSPRDSYEQYF
>-|TRBD2|TRBV2|TRBJ2-7
TGTGCCAGCAGAAGACTAGCGGGGACCTACGAGCAGTACTTC
CASRRLAGTYEQYF
>-|TRBD2|TRBV18|TRBJ2-7
TGTGCCAGCTCAACGTACCTAGCGGGAGTAGACGAGCAGTACTTC
CASSTYLAGVDEQYF
>-|-|TRBV5-1|TRBJ1-1
TGCGCCAGCAGTCCCAGTTTGAACACTGAAGCTTTCTTT
CASSPSLNTEAFF
>-|-|TRBV2|TRBJ1-5
TGTGCCAGCAGTAAGGGCGGGAGCAATCAGCCCCAGCATTTT
CASSKGGSNQPQHF
>-|-|TRBV19|TRBJ1-1
TGTGCCAGTAGTATTAGAGCGGGGGTTTCTGAAGCTTTCTTT
CASSIRAGVSEAFF
>-|TRBD1|TRBV11-2|TRBJ2-7
TGTGCCACTCGGACAGGATACTACGAGCAGTACTTC
CATRTGYYEQYF
>-|TRBD2|TRBV27|TRBJ2-3
TGTGCCAGCAAATATACAGCGGGATCCGGCACAGATACGCAGTATTTT
CASKYTAGSGTDTQYF
>once|-|TRBV6-4|TRBJ1-5
TGTGCCAGCAGTGAGATCCAGGGGCTTCAGCCCCAGCATTTT
CASSEIQGLQPQHF
>-|-|TRBV7-6|TRBJ2-1
TGTGCCAGCAGCCACCCTGTCGGGATCCCCTACAATGAGCAGTTCTTC
CASSHPVGIPYNEQFF
>-|TRBD1|TRBV5-1|TRBJ1-2
TGCGCCAGCAGCTCCACCGGGACAGGGCTTGGCTACACCTTC
CASSSTGTGLGYTF
>-|-|TRBV30|TRBJ2-3
TGTGCCTGGAGTGCCCTAAGCGGCACAGATACGCAGTATTTT
CAWSALSGTDTQYF
>-|TRBD2|TRBV5-4|TRBJ2-5
TGTGCCAGCAGCCTTCGACTAGCGGGAGGCCAAGAGACCCAGTACTTC
CASSLRLAGGQETQYF
>-|-|TRBV4-1|TRBJ1-5
TGCGCCAGCAGCCAAGATTGGGGAGATCAGCCCCAGCATTTT
CASSQDWGDQPQHF
>once|TRBD1|TRBV6-5|TRBJ2-5
TGTGCCAGCAGTTACACGGGACAGCAAGAGACCCAGTACTTC
CASSYTGQQETQYF
>-|-|TRBV7-9|TRBJ1-4
TGTGCCAGCAGCGGAGCGGGACACCGAAATGAAAAACTGTTTTTT
CASSGAGHRNEKLFF
>-|-|TRBV4-2|TRBJ2-7
TGTGCCAGCAGCCAAGAGATGGACAGTGCCTACGAGCAGTACTTC
CASSQEMDSAYEQYF